Shown below are 12 T cell receptor beta chains from a single sample sequenced in a study of beta chain features in type 1 diabetes (dated by TCRdb to the late 2010s). The study at large found these results: A moderate but significant shortening of TCRB CDR3 length was observed in type 1 diabetes patients in all four CD4+ subsets.

Library preparation employed the immunoSEQ multiplex PCR assay. All of the isolated RNA was reverse transcribed with the High Capacity cDNA Reverse Transcription Kit, so expressed TCRB transcripts were sequenced. Not all clones reach the TCRdb copy of this immuneACCESS table, which keeps in-frame sequences only. Checked studies attribute under half of the gap to unresolved V genes and leave the rest unexplained. The sample table holds about 660,000 clones, of which about 14% were seen once. The ten biggest clones cover nearly 0.04% of the sample. Their antigens remain unidentified. The sequenced material came from naive CD4+ T cells from blood. The cell subset or site label for this specimen denotes: true naive CD4+ T cells. The receptor set was obtained from a man aged 18-30 years with type 1 diabetes.

This chain links TRBV7-9 with TRBJ1-1; D unresolved. CDR1 is SEHNR and CDR2 is FQNEAQ in the germline V gene (reference sequence). V was pared by 8 bases and J by 5 bases, with 6 bases between. This CDR3 spans 10 amino acids. CDR3 nucleotides: TGTGCCAGCGCTGTGACTGAAGCTTTCTTT. Amino acids: CASAVTEAFF.

J is TRBJ2-7 and V is TRBV5-6; D might be TRBD1 (5 bases). Germline CDR1 reads SGHDT; CDR2 reads YYEEEE. The CDR3 has 12 amino acids. V dropped 2 bases and J dropped 4 bases, with 7 bases sitting between them. This CDR3 reads CASSLSGYEQYF. CDR3 in DNA: TGTGCCAGCAGCTTATCAGGGTACGAGCAGTACTTC.

The chain has TRBV9 and TRBJ2-3, with a possible D match to TRBD1 (5 bases). The CDR3 covers 15 residues. Trimming cost V 0 bases and J 2 bases, with 10 bases left between them. Germline V gene lookup returns CDR1 SGDLS and CDR2 YYNGEE. Written as DNA, the CDR3 is TGTGCCAGCAGCGTAGGACAGACCTACACAGATACGCAGTATTTT. This translates into CASSVGQTYTDTQYF.

The rearrangement links TRBV20-1 to TRBJ2-3; D gene unclear. Trimming stripped 6 bases from V and 6 bases from J, with 7 bases between. The CDR3 has 10 amino acids. Per the germline V gene, CDR1 is DFQATT and CDR2 is SNEGSKA (reference sequence). The chain's CDR3 is CSASDDTQYF. The CDR3 DNA is TGCAGTGCCTCCGACGATACGCAGTATTTT.

The genes are TRBV4-2 and TRBJ2-7; no clear D. Between the trimmed V and J ends, which lost 3 bases and 9 bases, there was a span of 15 bases. This CDR3 has 13 amino acids. Germline V gene data show CDR1 as LGHNA and CDR2 as YNFKEQ. This CDR3 reads CASSQAQTILQYF. CDR3 DNA sequence: TGTGCCAGCAGCCAGGCGCAAACTATCCTGCAGTACTTC.

The chain joins TRBV29-1 to TRBJ2-7, with 7 bases aligning to TRBD2. This CDR3 has 13 amino acids. Trimming at V came to 7 bases and at J to 9 bases, leaving 15 bases not matched to a gene. CDR1 is SQVTM, CDR2 ANQGSEA, per germline. CDR3 loop: CSAKPGWGGGQYF. CDR3 DNA: TGCAGCGCCAAACCCGGATGGGGGGGAGGGCAGTACTTC.

V gene TRBV30 combines with J gene TRBJ2-3; D not certain. V lost 4 bases to trimming and J lost 5 bases, with 7 bases between them. The CDR3 spans 11 residues. CDR1 and CDR2 (germline): GTSNPN, SVGIG (reference sequence). The CDR3 DNA follows: TGTGCCTGGACCCTAGGAGATACGCAGTATTTT. It specifies CAWTLGDTQYF.

V gene TRBV30 combines with J gene TRBJ1-2, with TRBD1 identical over 9 bases. V trimming: 2 bases; J trimming: 1 base; junction bases outside the gene matches: 5. This CDR3 is built from 15 residues. Germline V CDR1 and CDR2: GTSNPN, SVGIG (reference sequence). The CDR3 protein is CAWSLQGAYNYGYTF. The DNA of the CDR3 is TGTGCCTGGAGTTTACAGGGGGCCTATAACTATGGCTACACCTTC.

This clone has just a few counts. This rearrangement joins TRBV7-9 to TRBJ2-1, with 11 bases that match TRBD2. Germline values: CDR1 SEHNR, CDR2 FQNEAQ (reference sequence). V trimming: 5 bases; J trimming: 8 bases; junction bases outside the gene matches: 8. The CDR3 extends over 15 amino acids. Here the CDR3 reads CASSLTSGRPHEQFF. The CDR3 DNA follows: TGTGCCAGCAGCCTCACTAGCGGGAGACCCCATGAGCAGTTCTTC. The full variable domain, rest sourced from reference TRBV7-9 and TRBJ2-1, is DTGVSQNPRHKITKRGQNVTFRCDPISEHNRLYWYRQTLGQGPEFLTYFQNEAQLEKSRLLSDRFSAERPKGSFSTLEIQRTEQGDSAMYLCASSLTSGRPHEQFFGPGTRLTVL.

The chain couples TRBV6-5 to TRBJ1-1; no clear D. The V end was cut by 4 bases, the J end by 0 bases, with 6 bases between. The CDR3 is made up of 13 amino acids. The germline V gene encodes CDR1 MNHEY and CDR2 SVGAGI. CDR3 region: CASSWQMNTEAFF. The CDR3 DNA is TGTGCCAGCAGTTGGCAGATGAACACTGAAGCTTTCTTT.

A few counts support this clone. The CDR3 loop is CASSVGRGGTYNSPLHF. CDR3 in DNA: TGTGCCAGCAGCGTAGGACGAGGGGGCACCTATAATTCACCCCTCCACTTT. The rearrangement uses TRBV7-2 and TRBJ1-6, with 7 bases that match TRBD1. This CDR3 comprises 17 residues. Germline CDR1 and CDR2: SGHTA and FQGNSA. J was trimmed by 2 bases and V by 5 bases; bases with no gene match: 9.

This chain joins TRBV21-1 and TRBJ1-1; the table calls TRBD1, which could not be checked here. TRBV21-1 is shown as a pseudogene. CDR3 length: 13 residues. The CDR3 sequence: CASRGQGLPEAFF. The CDR3 DNA follows: TGTGCCAGCAGGGGACAGGGCCTCCCTGAAGCTTTCTTT.